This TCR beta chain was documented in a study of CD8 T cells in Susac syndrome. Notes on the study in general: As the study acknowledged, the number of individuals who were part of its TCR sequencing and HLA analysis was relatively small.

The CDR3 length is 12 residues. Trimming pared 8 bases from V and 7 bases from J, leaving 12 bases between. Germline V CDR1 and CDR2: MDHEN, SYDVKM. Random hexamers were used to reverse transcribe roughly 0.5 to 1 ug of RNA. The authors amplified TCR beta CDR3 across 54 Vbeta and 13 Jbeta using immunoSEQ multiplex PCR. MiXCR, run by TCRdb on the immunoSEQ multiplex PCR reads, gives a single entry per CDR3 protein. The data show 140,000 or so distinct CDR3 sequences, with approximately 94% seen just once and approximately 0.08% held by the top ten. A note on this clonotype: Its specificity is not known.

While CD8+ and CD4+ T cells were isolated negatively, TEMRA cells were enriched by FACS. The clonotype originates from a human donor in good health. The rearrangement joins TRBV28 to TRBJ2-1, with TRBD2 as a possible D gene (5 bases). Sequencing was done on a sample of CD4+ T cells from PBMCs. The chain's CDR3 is CASGRTWNEQFF. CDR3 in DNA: TGTGCCAGCGGTCGGACTTGGAATGAGCAGTTCTTC.